This record covers a single TCR beta chain. Its antigen is undetermined. A much larger clonotype is one base distant, so this may be a read error. These data originate in a study of early T cells in non-severe SARS-CoV-2 infection. For the study at large: Sequencing input comprised bulk RNA from unsorted whole blood; chain pairing was not available.

Individual cDNA molecules carried attached unique molecular identifiers. TCRdb processed the 5' RACE reads anew with MiXCR; each CDR3 protein has one entry. The table records 25,000 to 35,000 distinct CDR3 sequences, 4.5% to 6% of them present only once. Study findings and constraints: Matching against VDJdb likely underestimated virus-specific expansions, favoring anti-spike CD8.

The sequenced sample consisted of whole blood. The clonotype comes from an adult who was a healthcare worker with PCR-confirmed SARS-CoV-2 infection or an uninfected control (not recorded which).

The CDR3 nucleotides are TGTGCCAGCTCACGAGGACAGGGCCCAGATACGCAGTATTTT. Its protein is CASSRGQGPDTQYF. The genes are TRBV18 and TRBJ2-3; 8 bases line up with TRBD1. The CDR3 is 14 residues long. Unmatched junction bases numbered 4, after V lost 4 bases and J lost 4 bases. CDR1 and CDR2 from the germline V gene are KGHSH and LQKENI.